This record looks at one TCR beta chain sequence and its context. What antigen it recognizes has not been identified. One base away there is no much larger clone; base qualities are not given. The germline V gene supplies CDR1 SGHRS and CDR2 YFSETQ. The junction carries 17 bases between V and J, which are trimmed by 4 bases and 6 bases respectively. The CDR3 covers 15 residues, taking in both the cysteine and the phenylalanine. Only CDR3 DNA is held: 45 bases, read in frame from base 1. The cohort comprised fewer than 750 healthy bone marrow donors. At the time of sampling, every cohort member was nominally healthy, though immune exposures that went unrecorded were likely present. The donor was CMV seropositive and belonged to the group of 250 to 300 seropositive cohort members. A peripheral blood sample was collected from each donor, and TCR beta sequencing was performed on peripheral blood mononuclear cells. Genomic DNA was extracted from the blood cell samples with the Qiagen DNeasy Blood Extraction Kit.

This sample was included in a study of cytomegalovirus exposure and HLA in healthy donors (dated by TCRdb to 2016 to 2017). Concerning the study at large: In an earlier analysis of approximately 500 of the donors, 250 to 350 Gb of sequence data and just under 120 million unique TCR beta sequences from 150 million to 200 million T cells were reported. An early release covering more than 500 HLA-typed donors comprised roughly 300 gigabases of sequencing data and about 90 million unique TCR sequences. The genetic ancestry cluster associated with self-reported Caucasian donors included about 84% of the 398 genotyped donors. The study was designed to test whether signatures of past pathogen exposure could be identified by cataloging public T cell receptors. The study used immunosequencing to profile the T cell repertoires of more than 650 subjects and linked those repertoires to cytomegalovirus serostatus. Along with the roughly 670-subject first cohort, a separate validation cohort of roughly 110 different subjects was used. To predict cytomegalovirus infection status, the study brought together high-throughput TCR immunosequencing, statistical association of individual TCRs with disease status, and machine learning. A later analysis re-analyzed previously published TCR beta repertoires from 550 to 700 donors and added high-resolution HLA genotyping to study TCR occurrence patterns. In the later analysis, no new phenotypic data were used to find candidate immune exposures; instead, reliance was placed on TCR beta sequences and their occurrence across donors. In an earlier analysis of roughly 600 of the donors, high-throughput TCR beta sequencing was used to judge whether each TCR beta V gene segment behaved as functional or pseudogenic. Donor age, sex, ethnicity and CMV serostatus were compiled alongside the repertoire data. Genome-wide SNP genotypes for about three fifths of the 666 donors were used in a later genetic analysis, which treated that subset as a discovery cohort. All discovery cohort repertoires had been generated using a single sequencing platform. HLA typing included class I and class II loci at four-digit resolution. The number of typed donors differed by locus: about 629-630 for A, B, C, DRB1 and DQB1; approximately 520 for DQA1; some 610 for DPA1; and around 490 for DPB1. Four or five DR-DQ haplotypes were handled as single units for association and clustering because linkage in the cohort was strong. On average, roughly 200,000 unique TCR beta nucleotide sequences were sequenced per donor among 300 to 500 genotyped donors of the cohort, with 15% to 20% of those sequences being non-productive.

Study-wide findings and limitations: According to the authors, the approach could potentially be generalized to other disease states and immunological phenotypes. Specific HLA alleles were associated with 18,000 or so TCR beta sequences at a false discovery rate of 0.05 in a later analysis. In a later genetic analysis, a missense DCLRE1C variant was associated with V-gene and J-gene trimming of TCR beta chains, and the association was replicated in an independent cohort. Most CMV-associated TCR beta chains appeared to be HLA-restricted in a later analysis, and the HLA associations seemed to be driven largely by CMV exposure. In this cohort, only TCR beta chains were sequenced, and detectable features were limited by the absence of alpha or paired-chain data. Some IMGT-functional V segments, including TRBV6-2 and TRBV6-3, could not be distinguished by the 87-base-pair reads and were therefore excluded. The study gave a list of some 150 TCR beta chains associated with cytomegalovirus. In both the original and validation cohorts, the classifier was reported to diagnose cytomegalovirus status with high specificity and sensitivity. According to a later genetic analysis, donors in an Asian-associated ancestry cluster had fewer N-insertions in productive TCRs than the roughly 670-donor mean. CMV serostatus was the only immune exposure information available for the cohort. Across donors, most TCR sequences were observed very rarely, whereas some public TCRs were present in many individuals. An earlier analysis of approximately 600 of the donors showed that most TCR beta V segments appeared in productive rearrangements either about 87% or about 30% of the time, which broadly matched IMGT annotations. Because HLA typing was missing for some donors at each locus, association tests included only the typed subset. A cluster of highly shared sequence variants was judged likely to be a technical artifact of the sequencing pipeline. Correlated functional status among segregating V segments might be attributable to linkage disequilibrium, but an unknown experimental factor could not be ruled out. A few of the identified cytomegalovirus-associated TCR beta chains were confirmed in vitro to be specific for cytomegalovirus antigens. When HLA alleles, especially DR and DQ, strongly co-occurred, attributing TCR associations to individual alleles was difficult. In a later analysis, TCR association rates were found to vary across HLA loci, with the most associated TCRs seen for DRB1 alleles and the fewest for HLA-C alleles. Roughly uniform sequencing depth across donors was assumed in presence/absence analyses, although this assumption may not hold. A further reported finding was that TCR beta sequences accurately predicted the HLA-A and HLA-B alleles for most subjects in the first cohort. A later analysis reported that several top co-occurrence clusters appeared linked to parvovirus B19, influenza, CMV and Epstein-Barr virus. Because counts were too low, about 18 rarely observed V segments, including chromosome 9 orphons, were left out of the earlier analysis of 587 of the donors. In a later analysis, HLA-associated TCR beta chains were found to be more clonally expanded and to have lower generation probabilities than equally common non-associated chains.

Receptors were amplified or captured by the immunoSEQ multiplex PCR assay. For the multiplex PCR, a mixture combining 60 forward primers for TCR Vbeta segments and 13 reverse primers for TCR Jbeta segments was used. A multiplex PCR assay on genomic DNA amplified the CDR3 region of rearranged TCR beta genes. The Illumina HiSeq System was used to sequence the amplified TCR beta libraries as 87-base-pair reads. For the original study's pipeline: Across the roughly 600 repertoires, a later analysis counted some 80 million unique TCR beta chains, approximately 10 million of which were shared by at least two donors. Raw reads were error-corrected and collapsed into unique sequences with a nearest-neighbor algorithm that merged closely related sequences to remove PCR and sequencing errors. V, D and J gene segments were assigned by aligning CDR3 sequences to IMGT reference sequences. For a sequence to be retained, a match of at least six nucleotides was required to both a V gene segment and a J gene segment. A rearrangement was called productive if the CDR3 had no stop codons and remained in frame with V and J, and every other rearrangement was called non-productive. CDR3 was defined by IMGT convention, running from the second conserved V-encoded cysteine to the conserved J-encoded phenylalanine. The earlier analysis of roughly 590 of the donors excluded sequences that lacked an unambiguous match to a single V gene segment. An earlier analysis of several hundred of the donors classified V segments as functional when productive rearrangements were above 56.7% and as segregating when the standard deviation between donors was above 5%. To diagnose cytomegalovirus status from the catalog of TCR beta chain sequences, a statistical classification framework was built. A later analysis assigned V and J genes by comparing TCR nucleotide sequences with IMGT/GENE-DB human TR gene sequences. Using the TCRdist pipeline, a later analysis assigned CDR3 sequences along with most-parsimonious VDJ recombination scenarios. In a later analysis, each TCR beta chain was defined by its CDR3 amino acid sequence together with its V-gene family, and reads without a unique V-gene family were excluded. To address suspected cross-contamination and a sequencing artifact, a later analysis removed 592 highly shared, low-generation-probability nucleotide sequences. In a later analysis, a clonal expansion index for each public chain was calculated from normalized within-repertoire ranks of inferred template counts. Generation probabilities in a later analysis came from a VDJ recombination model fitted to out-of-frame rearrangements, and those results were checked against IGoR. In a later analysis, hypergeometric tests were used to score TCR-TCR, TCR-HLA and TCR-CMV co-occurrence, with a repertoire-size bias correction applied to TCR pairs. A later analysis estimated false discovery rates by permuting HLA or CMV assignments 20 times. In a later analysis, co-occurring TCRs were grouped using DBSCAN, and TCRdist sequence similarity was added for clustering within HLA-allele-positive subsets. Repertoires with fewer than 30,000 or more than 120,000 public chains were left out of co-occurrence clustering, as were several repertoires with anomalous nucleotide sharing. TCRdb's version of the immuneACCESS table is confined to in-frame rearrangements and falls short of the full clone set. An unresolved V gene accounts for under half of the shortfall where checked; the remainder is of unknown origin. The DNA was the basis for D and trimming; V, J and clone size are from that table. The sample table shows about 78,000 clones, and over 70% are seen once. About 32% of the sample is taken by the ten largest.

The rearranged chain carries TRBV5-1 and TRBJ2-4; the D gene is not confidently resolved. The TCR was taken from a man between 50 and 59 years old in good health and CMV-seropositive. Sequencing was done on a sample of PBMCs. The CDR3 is CASSPRAGDRNIQYF. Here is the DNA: TGCGCCAGCAGCCCAAGAGCCGGAGATAGAAACATTCAGTACTTC.